This TCR beta chain came from a study of T-cell memory formation after mild COVID-19 (dated by TCRdb to 2020 to 2022). Describing the broader study: TCR sequence clusters from the two donors were found to be largely donor specific. In a couple of donors, T-cell clones that expanded and contracted after mild COVID-19 were followed by sequencing TCRalpha and TCRbeta repertoires longitudinally. The cohort was made up of two young adult volunteers, one female and one male, who were previously healthy. Beyond this particular receptor, the publication reports: Some responding clones were detected in pre-infection memory, suggesting pre-existing cross-reactive memory T cells joined the SARS-CoV-2 response. Whether the second-wave clones peaking on day 37 were SARS-CoV-2 specific was not confirmed. Clones that contracted from day 15 to 85 showed balanced CD4/CD8 phenotypes, whereas a second wave of clones that expanded from day 15 to 37 leaned towards CD4+. Contracting CD4+ clones were found mainly in CM and EM memory subsets, while CD8+ clones were enriched in EMRA. The study covered only two mild cases, and larger cohorts including severe cases with pre-infection samples were considered necessary.

Sequencing was carried out with an Illumina NovaSeq 6000. cDNA libraries for TCRalpha and TCRbeta were prepared by 5'RACE using constant-segment primers, with sample barcodes and unique molecular identifiers added. Trizol reagent was used to extract RNA from every sample. Amplification of the libraries took two PCR steps, and the second step added a second sample barcode plus Illumina TruSeq adapters. Sequencing of libraries was performed on an Illumina NovaSeq with 2 x 150 bp paired-end reads. In the original analysis: Reads were demultiplexed and collapsed into UMI-guided consensus sequences with migec v1.2.7. Using mixcr v2.1.11, UMI consensuses were aligned to TRA and TRB V and J templates and then assembled into clonotypes. Clonotypes were classified as expanded or contracted when called significant by both edgeR and NoisET, with noise models trained on biological replicates. For edgeR calls, the thresholds were a false discovery rate-adjusted p below 0.01 and a log2 fold-change of 1. As an exploratory analysis of dynamics, max-normalized trajectories of the 1000 most abundant clonotypes were examined by PCA with hierarchical clustering. The CD4 or CD8 phenotype of responding clones was assigned using the separately sequenced CD4+ and CD8+ repertoires. TCRdb took the public reads, trimmed them with fastp at Q25, ran MiXCR for clone calling and kept in-frame beta chains. Rows with one shared CDR3 protein collapse into an entry with the most common genes and DNA. V and J calls and clone size were set by TCRdb, not the authors. A total of under 300,000 distinct CDR3 sequences appear in this sample, roughly 8% of them only once. About 22% of the sample is taken by the ten largest.

This clonotype has more than one count but fewer than ten. Its antigen is currently not known. No much larger clonotype is one base removed from it; base qualities were not supplied. Trimming at the junction amounts to 0 bases on V and 3 bases on J, and the germline ends lie 13 bases apart. For CDR1 and CDR2, the germline V gene (reference sequence) lists SGHNT and YYREEE. CDR3 length: 15 amino acids, cysteine to phenylalanine. Just the 45-base CDR3 DNA is kept, in frame starting at base 1. Ficoll-Paque density gradient centrifugation was the method used to isolate PBMCs. This receptor was identified in a man between 18 and 29 years old who had mild COVID-19 (a few samples of this study predate the infection). The sample titles of this study are shuffled in the database, so cell type and time point are left out; the donor was told from shared clones. The sequenced sample consisted of PBMCs or a T cell subset sorted from them (not recorded which). The chain couples TRBV5-4 to TRBJ2-7; the D segment might be TRBD1 or TRBD2, since each matches 6 bases. The nucleotide sequence reads as follows: TGTGCCAGCAGCTTGGGCACCGGGGGCAACTACGAGCAGTACTTC. It is translated as CASSLGTGGNYEQYF.